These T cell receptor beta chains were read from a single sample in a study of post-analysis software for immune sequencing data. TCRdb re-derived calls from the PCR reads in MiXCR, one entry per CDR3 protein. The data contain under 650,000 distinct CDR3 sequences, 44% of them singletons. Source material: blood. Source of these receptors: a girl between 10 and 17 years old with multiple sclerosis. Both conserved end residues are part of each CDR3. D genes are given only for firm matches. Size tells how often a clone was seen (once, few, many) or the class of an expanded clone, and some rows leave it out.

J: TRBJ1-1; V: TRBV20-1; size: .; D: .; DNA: TGCAGTGCTACAGGGGTTCGGAACACTGAAGCTTTCTTT; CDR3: CSATGVRNTEAFF
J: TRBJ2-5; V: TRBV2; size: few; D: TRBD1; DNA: TGTGCCAGCAGTGGTTCAGGGGGAGAGACCCAGTACTTC; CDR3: CASSGSGGETQYF
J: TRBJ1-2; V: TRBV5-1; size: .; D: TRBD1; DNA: TGCGCCAGCAGGGAGGGGACAGGAGATAACTATGGCTACACCTTC; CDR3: CASREGTGDNYGYTF
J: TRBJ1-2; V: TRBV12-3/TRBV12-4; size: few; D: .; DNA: TGTGCCAGCAGTCGTTACGCGGAGGGCTATGGCTACACCTTC; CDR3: CASSRYAEGYGYTF
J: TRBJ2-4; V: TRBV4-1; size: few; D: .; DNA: TGCGCCAGCAGCCCTAGCTTAGGGCCTAAGGCCATTCAGTACTTC; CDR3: CASSPSLGPKAIQYF
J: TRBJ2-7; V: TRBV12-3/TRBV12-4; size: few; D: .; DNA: TGTGCCAGCAGTTTTGCGGGGAACTACGAGCAGTACTTC; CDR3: CASSFAGNYEQYF
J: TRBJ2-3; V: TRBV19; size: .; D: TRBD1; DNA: TGTGCCAGTGGGAAGACAGGGGATCCAGATACGCAGTATTTT; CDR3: CASGKTGDPDTQYF
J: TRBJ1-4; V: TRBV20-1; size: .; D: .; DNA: TGCAGTGCTAGCCAAGGGCAGATAACTAATGAAAAACTGTTTTTT; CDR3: CSASQGQITNEKLFF
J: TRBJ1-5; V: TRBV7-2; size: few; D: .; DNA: TGTGCCAGCAGCCTCCTCATCAATCAGCCCCAGCATTTT; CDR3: CASSLLINQPQHF
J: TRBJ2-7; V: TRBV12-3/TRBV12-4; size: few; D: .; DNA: TGTGCCAGCAGATCGGGGCAGGCCTCCTACGAGCAGTACTTC; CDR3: CASRSGQASYEQYF
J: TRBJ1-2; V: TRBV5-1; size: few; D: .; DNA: TGCGCCAGCAGCTTGGGCCAGGCGGATGGCTACACCTTC; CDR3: CASSLGQADGYTF
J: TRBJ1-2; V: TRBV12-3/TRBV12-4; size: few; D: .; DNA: TGTGCCAGCAGCCAACGACAGGACGAATATGGCTACACCTTC; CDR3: CASSQRQDEYGYTF
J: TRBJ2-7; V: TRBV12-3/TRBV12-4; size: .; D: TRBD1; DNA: TGTGCCAGCAGTGCCGGGACAGGGCCAACCTACGAGCAGTACTTC; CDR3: CASSAGTGPTYEQYF
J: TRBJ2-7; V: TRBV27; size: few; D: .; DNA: TGTGCCAGCAGTCCAATCGGGACAGCGGGCGAGCAGTACTTC; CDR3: CASSPIGTAGEQYF
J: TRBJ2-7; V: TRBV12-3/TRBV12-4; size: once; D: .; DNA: TGTGCCAGCAGTGTCCATCGACAGTCCTACGAGCAGGACTTC; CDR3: CASSVHRQSYEQDF
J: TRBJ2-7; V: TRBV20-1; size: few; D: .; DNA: TGCAGTGCTAGTTCCGATCCCTACGAGCAGTACTTC; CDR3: CSASSDPYEQYF
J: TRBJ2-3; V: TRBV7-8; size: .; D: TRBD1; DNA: TGTGCCAGCAGCTTTTACAGGGGATCCCCTAGCACAGATACGCAGTATTTT; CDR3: CASSFYRGSPSTDTQYF
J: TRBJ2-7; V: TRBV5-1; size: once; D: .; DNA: TGCGCCAGCAAACGTAGCGGTGGCGAGCAGTACTTC; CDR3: CASKRSGGEQYF
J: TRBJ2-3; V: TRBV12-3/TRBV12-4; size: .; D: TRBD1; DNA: TGTGCCAGCAGTTTAGTGGTTGGGGGACAGGGGTTCGCAGATGCGCAGTATTTT; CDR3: CASSLVVGGQGFADAQYF
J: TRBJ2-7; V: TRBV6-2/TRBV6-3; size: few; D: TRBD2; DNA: TGTGCCAGCAGTACTCTAGCGGGGAGCTACGAGCAGTACTTC; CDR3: CASSTLAGSYEQYF
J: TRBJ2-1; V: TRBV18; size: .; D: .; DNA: TGTGCCAGCTCTCAGAACCGGGACTACAATGAGCAGTTCTTC; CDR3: CASSQNRDYNEQFF
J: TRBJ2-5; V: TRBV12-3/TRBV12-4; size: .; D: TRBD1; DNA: TGTGCCAGCAGTCCACAGGGGGCTCAAGAGACCCAGTACTTC; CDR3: CASSPQGAQETQYF
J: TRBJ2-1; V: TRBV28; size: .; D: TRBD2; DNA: TGTGCCAGCAGGTCAACTAGCGGGACCAACAATGAGCAGTTCTTC; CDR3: CASRSTSGTNNEQFF
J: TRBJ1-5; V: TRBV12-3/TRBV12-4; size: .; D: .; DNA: TGTGCCAGCAGTTTAGCCACCCAGCCCCAGCATTTT; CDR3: CASSLATQPQHF
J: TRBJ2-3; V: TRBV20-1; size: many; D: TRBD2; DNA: TGCAGTGCTCCTGGACTAGCGGGATCCAATACGCAGTATTTT; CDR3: CSAPGLAGSNTQYF
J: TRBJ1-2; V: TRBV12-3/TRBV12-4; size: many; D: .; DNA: TGTGCCAGCAGTTGGTATGAGGGTGGCTACACCTTC; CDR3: CASSWYEGGYTF
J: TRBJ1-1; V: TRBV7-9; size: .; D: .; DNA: TGTGCCAGCAGCTTACAACCGAACACTGAAGCTTTCTTT; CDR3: CASSLQPNTEAFF
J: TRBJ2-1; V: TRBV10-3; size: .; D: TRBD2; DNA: TGTGCCATCAGTGACGGGCGGGGGGGCGTTATTAGTGAGCAGTTCTTC; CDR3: CAISDGRGGVISEQFF
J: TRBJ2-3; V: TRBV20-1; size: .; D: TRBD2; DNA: TGCAGTGCTAGAGATCTGGAACTAGCGGGAGAGAGCACAGATACGCAGTATTTT; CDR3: CSARDLELAGESTDTQYF
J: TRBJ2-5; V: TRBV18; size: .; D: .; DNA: TGTGCCAGCTCACCTACACCACAAGAGACCCAGTACTTC; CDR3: CASSPTPQETQYF
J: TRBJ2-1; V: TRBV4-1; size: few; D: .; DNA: TGCGCCAGCAGCCAAGGGGAGATCAATGAGCAGTTCTTC; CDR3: CASSQGEINEQFF
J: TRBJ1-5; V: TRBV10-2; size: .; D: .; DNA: TGCGCCAGCGCTTTAGCCCGCAATCAGCCCCAGCATTTT; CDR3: CASALARNQPQHF
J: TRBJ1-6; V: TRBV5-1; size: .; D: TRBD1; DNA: TGCGCCAGCAGCTTTGCACAGGGGCATAATTCACCCCTCCACTTT; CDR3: CASSFAQGHNSPLHF
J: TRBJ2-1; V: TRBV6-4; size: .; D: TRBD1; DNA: TGTGCCAGCTCATCCACAGGGGGAATATCTTTGAATGAGCAGTTCTTC; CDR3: CASSSTGGISLNEQFF
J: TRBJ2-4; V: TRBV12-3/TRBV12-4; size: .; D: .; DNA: TGTGCCAGCAGCATAAGTCAGGGCATTCAGTACTTC; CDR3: CASSISQGIQYF
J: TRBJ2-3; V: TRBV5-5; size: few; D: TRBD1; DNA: TGTGCCAGCAGCCCCTCCTTGACAGGGCGCCCCACAGATACGCAGTATTTT; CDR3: CASSPSLTGRPTDTQYF
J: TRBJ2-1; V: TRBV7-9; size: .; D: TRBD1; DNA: TGTGCCAGCAGCGGGGACAGGGGGCTCAATGAGCAGTTCTTC; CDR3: CASSGDRGLNEQFF
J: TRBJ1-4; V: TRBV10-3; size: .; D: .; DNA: TGTGCCATCAGTCCATCCCGGGACGGGTCGGTTAATGAAAAACTGTTTTTT; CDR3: CAISPSRDGSVNEKLFF
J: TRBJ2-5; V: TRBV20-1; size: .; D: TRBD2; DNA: TGCAGTGCTAGGGCTAGCGGGGTCTCACAAGAGACCCAGTACTTC; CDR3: CSARASGVSQETQYF
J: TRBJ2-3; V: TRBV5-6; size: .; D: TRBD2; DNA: TGTGCCAGCAGCTTGGGACTAGCGGGGGTTATAGATACGCAGTATTTT; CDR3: CASSLGLAGVIDTQYF
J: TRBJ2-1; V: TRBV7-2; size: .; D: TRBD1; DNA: TGTGCCAGCAGCTTACAGGGGGAGTACAATGAGCAGTTCTTC; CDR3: CASSLQGEYNEQFF
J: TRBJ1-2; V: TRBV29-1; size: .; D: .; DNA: TGCACCGTTGAATCTGCAGGGTCTTTCGATGGCTACACCTTC; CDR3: CTVESAGSFDGYTF
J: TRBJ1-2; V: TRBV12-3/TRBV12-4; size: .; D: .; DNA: TGTGCCAGCAGTTTTGGAGACAGGCGACACTATGGCTACACCTTC; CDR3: CASSFGDRRHYGYTF
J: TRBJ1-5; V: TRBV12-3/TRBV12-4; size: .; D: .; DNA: TGTGCCAGCAGTTTGGCATCAAATCAGCCCCAGCATTTT; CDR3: CASSLASNQPQHF